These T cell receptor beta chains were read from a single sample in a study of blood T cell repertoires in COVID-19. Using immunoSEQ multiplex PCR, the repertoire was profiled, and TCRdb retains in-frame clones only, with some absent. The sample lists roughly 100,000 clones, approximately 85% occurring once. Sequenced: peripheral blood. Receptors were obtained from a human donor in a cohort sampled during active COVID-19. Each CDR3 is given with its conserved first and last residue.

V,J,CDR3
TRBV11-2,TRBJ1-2,CASSLTGHGYTF
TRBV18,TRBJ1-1,CASSPQGANTEAFF
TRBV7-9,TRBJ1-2,CASSSNNYGYTF
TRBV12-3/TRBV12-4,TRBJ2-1,CASSFGNINEQFF
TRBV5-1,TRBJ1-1,CASSLKLETEAFF
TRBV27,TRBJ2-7,CASSLLGQGAYEQYF
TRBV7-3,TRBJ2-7,CASSLTRGDYEQYF
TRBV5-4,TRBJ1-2,CASSLGGTGGSYTF
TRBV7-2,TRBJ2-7,CASSLVGQGAYEQYF
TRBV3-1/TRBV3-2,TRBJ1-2,CASSQVTGSFNYGYTF
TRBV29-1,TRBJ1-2,CSVGEDRGAYGYTF
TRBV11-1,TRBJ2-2,CASSLGVLAGVRELFF
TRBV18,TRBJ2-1,CASSSTVTAYNEQFF
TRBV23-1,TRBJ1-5,CASSQSGQGGSNQPQHF
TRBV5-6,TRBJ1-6,CASSTRVGPLHF
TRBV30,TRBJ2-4,CAWSRLAGGQNIQYF
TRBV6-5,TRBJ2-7,CASRSTSLNSYEQYF
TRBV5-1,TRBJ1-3,CASRGTDSHTIYF
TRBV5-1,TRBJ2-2,CASSLGRDTYTGELFF
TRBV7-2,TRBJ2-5,CASSRTSGGLGETQYF
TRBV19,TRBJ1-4,CASSSYRDEKLFF
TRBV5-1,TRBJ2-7,CASSNGQGYEQYF
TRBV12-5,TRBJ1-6,CASGPGTPNNSPLHF
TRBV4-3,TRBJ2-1,CASGRGSGGSNEQFF
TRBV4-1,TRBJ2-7,CASSQAGTGAYEQYF
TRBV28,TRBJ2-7,CASSLPINEQYF
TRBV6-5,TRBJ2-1,CASGTSGVYNEQFF
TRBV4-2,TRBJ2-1,CASSQDHSDSGNEQFF
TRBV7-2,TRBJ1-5,CASSLAGAGVDQPQHF
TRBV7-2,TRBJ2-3,CASSFDRGFTDTQYF
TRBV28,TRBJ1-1,CATRSVNTEAFF
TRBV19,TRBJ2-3,CASTLGGTDTQYF
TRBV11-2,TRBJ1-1,CASSWGTGRNTEAFF
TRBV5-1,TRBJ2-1,CASSITPGGSYNEQFF
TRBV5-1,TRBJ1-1,CASSKLGEGNTEAFF
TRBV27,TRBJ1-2,CASSPYRTPRGLTF
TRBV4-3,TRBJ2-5,CASSQGAGVRETQYF
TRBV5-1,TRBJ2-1,CASSPWDSSYNEQFF
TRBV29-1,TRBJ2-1,CSGGQVNEQFF
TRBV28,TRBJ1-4,CASLDRSNEKLFF